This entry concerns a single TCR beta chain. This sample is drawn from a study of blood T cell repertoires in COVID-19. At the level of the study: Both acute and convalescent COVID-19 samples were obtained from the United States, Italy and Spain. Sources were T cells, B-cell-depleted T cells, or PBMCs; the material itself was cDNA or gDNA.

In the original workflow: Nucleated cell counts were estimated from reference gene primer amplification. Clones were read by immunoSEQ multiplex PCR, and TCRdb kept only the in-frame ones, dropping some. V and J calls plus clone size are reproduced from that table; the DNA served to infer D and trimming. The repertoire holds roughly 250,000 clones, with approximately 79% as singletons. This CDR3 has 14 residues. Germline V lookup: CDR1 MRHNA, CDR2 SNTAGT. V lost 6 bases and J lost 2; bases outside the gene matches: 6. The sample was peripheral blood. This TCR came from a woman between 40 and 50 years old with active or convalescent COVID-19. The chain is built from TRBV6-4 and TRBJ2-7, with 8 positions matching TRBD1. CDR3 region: CASRPGQAPYEQYF. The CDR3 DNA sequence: TGTGCCAGCAGGCCGGGACAGGCGCCCTACGAGCAGTACTTC.